This T cell receptor beta chain was sequenced for a study of a mutant IDH1 vaccine in newly diagnosed glioma. As for the study in general: The earlier regimen, radiotherapy, temozolomide, or both, was most often both.

Broader study findings: Immune responses arising from the vaccine appeared in approximately 92% of patients. Top peripheral T cell clonotype shifts appeared unrelated to pseudoprogression.

Time point of the sample: baseline, week 1 (first vaccination visit). Described treatment: pre-vaccination baseline after standard-of-care therapy. Donors harbored newly found WHO grade 3 or 4 IDH1-mutant, ATRX-lost astrocytomas. This clone was seen a single time. The antigen is undetermined. TCRdb's copy holds only in-frame clones and misses some; the assay was immunoSEQ multiplex PCR. The table shows about 16,000 clones, with about 80% occurring only once. Trimming left V 4 bases short and J 0 bases short, with 13 bases between. The CDR3 runs to 15 residues. Germline CDR1 SGDLS, CDR2 YYNGEE. V gene TRBV9 combines with J gene TRBJ1-1; a weak D match, TRBD1 (6 bases). The sequence was obtained from a man aged 35-49 years with glioma. Specimen: PBMCs, collected from a glioma patient treated with radiotherapy, temozolomide or both. CDR3 nucleotides: TGTGCCAGCAGCCCTCGGGGGCTCATGAACACTGAAGCTTTCTTT. Its protein product is CASSPRGLMNTEAFF.